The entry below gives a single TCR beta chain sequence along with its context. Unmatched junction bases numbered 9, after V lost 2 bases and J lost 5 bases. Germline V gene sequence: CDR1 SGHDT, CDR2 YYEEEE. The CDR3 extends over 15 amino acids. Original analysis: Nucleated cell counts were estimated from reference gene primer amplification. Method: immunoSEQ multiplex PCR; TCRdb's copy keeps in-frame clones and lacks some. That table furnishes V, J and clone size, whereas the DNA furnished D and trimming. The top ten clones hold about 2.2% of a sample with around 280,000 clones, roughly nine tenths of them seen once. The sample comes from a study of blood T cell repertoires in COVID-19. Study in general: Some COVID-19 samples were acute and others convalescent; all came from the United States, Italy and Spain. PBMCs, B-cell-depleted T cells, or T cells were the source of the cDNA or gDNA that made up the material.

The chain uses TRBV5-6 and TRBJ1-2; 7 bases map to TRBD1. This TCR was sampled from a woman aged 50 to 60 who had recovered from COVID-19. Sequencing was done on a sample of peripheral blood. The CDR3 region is CASSLQGPPVYGYTF. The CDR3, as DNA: TGTGCCAGCAGCTTACAGGGGCCCCCAGTGTATGGCTACACCTTC.